A single sample is the source of the 16 T cell receptor beta chains below, sequenced in a study of regulatory T cells in long-lasting Graves disease. Described time point: newly diagnosed GD, antithyroid drugs for less than 3 months. PBMC-derived RNA was used for the TCR library. Libraries of TCR beta came from iRepertoire HTBI primers plus Arm-PCR of CDR3 regions. Each CDR3 protein is one row after TCRdb ran MiXCR on the multiplex PCR reads. The sample has about 440,000 distinct CDR3 sequences, about a sixth seen once. This sample also appeared in a second study, on T cells in Graves' hyperthyroidism and ophthalmopathy.

The material sequenced was peripheral blood mononuclear cells (PBMCs), taken at new diagnosis, from a patient treated with antithyroid drugs. The source is a woman aged 25 to 39 with Graves disease.

This clonotype was counted ten times or more. The chain joins TRBV7-2 to TRBJ2-7, with D tentatively TRBD1 (6 bases). Germline loops: CDR1 SGHTA, CDR2 FQGNSA. The CDR3 sequence is 17 residues long. V was trimmed by 0 bases and J by 0 bases, leaving 15 bases between them. CDR3 loop: CASSLAGQKMTSYEQYF. DNA of the CDR3: TGTGCCAGCAGCTTAGCCGGACAGAAAATGACCTCCTACGAGCAGTACTTC.

This clonotype was picked up a small number of times. The chain carries TRBV4-1 and TRBJ1-2; TRBD1 matches at 7 bases. The CDR3 is 17 amino acids. The germline CDR1 and CDR2 sequences are MGHRA and YSYEKL. V was clipped by 7 bases and J by 3 bases; unmatched bases: 17. The CDR3 nucleotides read TGCGCCAGCACCCGAGAAATGAAAGGACAGGAGTACTATGGCTACACCTTC. Translation gives CASTREMKGQEYYGYTF.

The chain employs TRBV19 and TRBJ1-4; TRBD1 aligns across 7 bases. V lost 5 bases and J lost 0; bases outside the gene matches: 6. The germline gives CDR1 LNHDA, CDR2 SQIVND (reference sequence). This CDR3 region has 16 residues. This CDR3 is CASSPDRVATNEKLFF. DNA of the CDR3: TGTGCCAGTAGTCCCGACAGGGTCGCAACTAATGAAAAACTGTTTTTT. Variable domain in full (rest from reference TRBV19 and TRBJ1-4): DGGITQSPKYLFRKEGQNVTLSCEQNLNHDAMYWYRQDPGQGLRLIYYSQIVNDFQKGDIAEGYSVSREKKESFPLTVTSAQKNPTAFYLCASSPDRVATNEKLFFGSGTQLSVL.

The chain couples TRBV5-6 to TRBJ1-6, with D tentatively TRBD1 (5 bases). Germline V CDR1 and CDR2: SGHDT, YYEEEE. With 4 bases removed from V and 10 bases from J, the gap between germline ends came to 21 bases. The CDR3 totals 16 residues. The CDR3 reads CASSPGPSSEGSPLHF. DNA of the CDR3: TGTGCCAGCAGCCCCGGTCCATCGTCCGAGGGGTCACCCCTCCACTTT. Looking up the rest from reference TRBV5-6 and TRBJ1-6 gives the full variable domain: DAGVTQSPTHLIKTRGQQVTLRCSPKSGHDTVSWYQQALGQGPQFIFQYYEEEERQRGNFPDRFSGHQFPNYSSELNVNALLLGDSALYLCASSPGPSSEGSPLHFGNGTRLTVT.

This clonotype was recorded a few times. The V and J genes are TRBV15 and TRBJ2-3; 8 bases align to TRBD1. The germline V gene encodes CDR1 LNHNV and CDR2 YYDKDF (reference sequence). The V gene end was trimmed by 2 bases and the J gene end by 4 bases; junction bases not matched to a gene: 2. There are 14 residues in the CDR3. CDR3 DNA sequence: TGTGCCACCAGCAGACGGACAGGGTCAGATACGCAGTATTTT. Residues: CATSRRTGSDTQYF. Complete variable domain (other parts from reference TRBV15 and TRBJ2-3): DAMVIQNPRYQVTQFGKPVTLSCSQTLNHNVMYWYQQKSSQAPKLLFHYYDKDFNNEADTPDNFQSRRPNTSFCFLDIRSPGLGDTAMYLCATSRRTGSDTQYFGPGTRLTVL.

This clonotype was observed a handful of times. The chain recombines TRBV5-8 with TRBJ2-2; maybe TRBD2 (9 bases). This CDR3 comprises 21 residues. Germline V gene lookup returns CDR1 SGHTS and CDR2 YDEGEE. Trimming left V 0 bases short and J 3 bases short, with 27 bases between. Here the CDR3 reads CASSLVQGAAGGRRYTGELFF. The DNA of the CDR3 is TGTGCCAGCAGCTTGGTCCAGGGGGCTGCGGGAGGGCGTCGGTACACCGGGGAGCTGTTTTTT.

There are a few counts of this clonotype. This sequence joins TRBV14 and TRBJ2-7; 10 nucleotides align to TRBD2. The germline gives CDR1 SGHDN, CDR2 FVKESK. V dropped 4 bases and J dropped 3; count of bases not matched to a gene: 3. This CDR3 contains 14 residues. The chain's CDR3 is CASSPTSGLYEQYF. DNA of the CDR3: TGTGCCAGCAGCCCGACTAGCGGGCTCTACGAGCAGTACTTC.

This clonotype appeared a few times. The chain employs TRBV4-3 and TRBJ2-3, with TRBD1 identical over 8 bases. Germline V gene sequence: CDR1 LGHNA, CDR2 YSLEER. The CDR3 loop spans 17 amino acids. Germline trimming cut 2 bases from V and 2 bases from J; bases unmatched to any gene: 9. CDR3 sequence reads: CASSQQAGTGYTDTQYF. The CDR3 DNA sequence: TGCGCCAGCAGCCAACAAGCCGGGACAGGCTACACAGATACGCAGTATTTT.

This clonotype was counted many times. This rearrangement joins TRBV28 to TRBJ2-3, with D unclear. The CDR3 length is 12 residues. Germline V CDR1 and CDR2: MDHEN, SYDVKM. The germline V and J ends were trimmed by 10 bases and 2 bases, with 10 bases remaining between them. The CDR3 coding sequence is TGTGCCACCGTGGCCAACACAGATACGCAGTATTTT. Protein product: CATVANTDTQYF.

This clonotype was seen repeatedly, ten times or more. This rearrangement joins TRBV11-2 to TRBJ2-5; D unresolved. V shed 4 bases and J shed 0 bases, with 9 bases lying between them. The germline gives CDR1 SGHAT, CDR2 FQNNGV. The CDR3 runs to 14 residues. In DNA form, the CDR3 reads TGTGCCAGCAGCTCCCGGCCTAACCAAGAGACCCAGTACTTC. Protein: CASSSRPNQETQYF.

Only a few counts were recorded for this clonotype. The rearrangement links TRBV25-1 to TRBJ1-2; a weak D match, TRBD1 (6 bases). Germline values: CDR1 MGHDK, CDR2 SYGVNS. V gave up 2 bases and J gave up 6 bases, with 10 bases separating them. The CDR3 totals 13 residues. CDR3: CASSEIQGNGYTF. The CDR3 DNA reads TGTGCCAGCAGTGAAATACAGGGAAATGGCTACACCTTC.

This clonotype was seen more than once but under ten times. The gene calls are TRBV11-3 and TRBJ2-3; tentative D call: TRBD1 (6 bases). This CDR3 spans 15 amino acids. V shed 4 bases and J shed 2 bases, with 13 bases lying between them. Germline CDR1 reads SGHNT; CDR2 reads YENEEA. CDR3 DNA sequence: TGTGCCAGCAGCTCTAGGACAGATAACACAGATACGCAGTATTTT. It specifies CASSSRTDNTDTQYF. The whole variable domain, remainder taken from reference TRBV11-3 and TRBJ2-3, is EAGVVQSPRYKIIEKKQPVAFWCNPISGHNTLYWYLQNLGQGPELLIRYENEEAVDDSQLPKDRFSAERLKGVDSTLKIQPAELGDSAVYLCASSSRTDNTDTQYFGPGTRLTVL.

The rearrangement uses TRBV20-1 and TRBJ2-1; TRBD2 is a possible D gene (5 bases). With 1 base removed from V and 0 bases from J, the gap between germline ends came to 22 bases. Germline CDR1 and CDR2: DFQATT and SNEGSKA (reference sequence). This CDR3 has 19 amino acids. The DNA for the CDR3 is TGCAGTGCTAGAGTTCACGAATCGACTACAACCCTCTCCTACAATGAGCAGTTCTTC. Translation gives CSARVHESTTTLSYNEQFF.

At least ten counts were recorded for this clonotype. The chain carries TRBV6-1 and TRBJ2-3; TRBD2 matches 9 bases. Losses at the gene ends were 5 bases for V and 0 bases for J; bases not matched to a gene: 6. Germline values: CDR1 MNHNS, CDR2 SASEGT. The CDR3 runs to 16 residues. As DNA, the CDR3 is TGTGCCAGCAGTATCGGACTAGCGAGTAGCACAGATACGCAGTATTTT. This sequence encodes CASSIGLASSTDTQYF.

This clonotype was seen many times. The rearrangement joins TRBV10-3 to TRBJ2-1, with 14 positions matching TRBD2. Trimming took 0 bases from V and 3 from J; bases not matched to a gene: 10. Looked up from germline, CDR1 is ENHRY and CDR2 is SYGVKD. CDR3 length: 20 residues. CDR3 coding DNA: TGTGCCATCAGTGAGTCTCCCGGACTAGCGGGAGGTTTCAGCTACAATGAGCAGTTCTTC. Protein product: CAISESPGLAGGFSYNEQFF.

This clonotype was recorded many times. This rearrangement joins TRBV28 to TRBJ2-7; D is perhaps TRBD2 (6 bases). Germline V CDR1 and CDR2: MDHEN, SYDVKM. The CDR3 is 14 amino acids. V lost 8 bases and J 4 bases, leaving 18 bases between the germline ends. CDR3 sequence (DNA): TGTGCCAGCGGATGGGAGGAACTGGGGTACGAGCAGTACTTC. This gives the protein CASGWEELGYEQYF.